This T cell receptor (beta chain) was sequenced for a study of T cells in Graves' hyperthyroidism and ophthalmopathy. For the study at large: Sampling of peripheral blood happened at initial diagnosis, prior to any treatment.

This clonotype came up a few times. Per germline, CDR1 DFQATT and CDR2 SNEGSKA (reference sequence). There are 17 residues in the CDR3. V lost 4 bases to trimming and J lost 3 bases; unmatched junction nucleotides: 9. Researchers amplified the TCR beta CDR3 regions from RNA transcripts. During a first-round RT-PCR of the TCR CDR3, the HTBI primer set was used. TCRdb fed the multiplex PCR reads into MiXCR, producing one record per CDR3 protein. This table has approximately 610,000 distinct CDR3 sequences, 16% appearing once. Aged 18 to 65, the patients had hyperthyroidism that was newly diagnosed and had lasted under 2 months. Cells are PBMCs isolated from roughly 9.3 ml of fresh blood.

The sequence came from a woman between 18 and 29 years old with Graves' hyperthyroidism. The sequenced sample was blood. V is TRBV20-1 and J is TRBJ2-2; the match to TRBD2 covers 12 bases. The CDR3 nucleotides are TGCAGTGCTAAATCCCTAGCGGGGGGGCCGGACACCGGGGAGCTGTTTTTT. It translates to CSAKSLAGGPDTGELFF.